The 30 T cell receptor beta chains reported below all come from one sample, sequenced in a study of CD4 T cells in relation to SARS-CoV-2 and coronaviruses. Before the COVID-19 pandemic, during about 2011-2019, CD4+ T cells were taken from unexposed donors. Isolation of CD4+ T cells took place after less than 13 days in culture. Generated by immunoSEQ multiplex PCR, the TCRdb table keeps only in-frame clones and is missing some. The table shows about 12,000 clones, with less than 80% occurring only once. Their recognized antigens are unknown. The specimen sequenced was CD4+ T cells from PBMCs, cultured in vitro. The receptors derive from a human donor in good health.

This chain joins TRBV23-1 and TRBJ1-1; D is unresolved. TRBV23-1 falls under the ORF class, with uncertain function. V dropped 0 bases and J dropped 0 bases, with 8 bases sitting between them. The CDR3 sequence is 15 residues long. The CDR3 DNA reads as TGCGCCAGCAGTCAATCCGTACGGTTGAACACTGAAGCTTTCTTT. Translated, it gives CASSQSVRLNTEAFF.

This rearrangement joins TRBV5-1 to TRBJ1-1, with 11 bases matching TRBD1. The CDR3 length is 14 residues. From germline, CDR1 is SGHRS and CDR2 YFSETQ. Losses at the gene ends were 4 bases for V and 5 bases for J; bases not matched to a gene: 4. The CDR3 loop reads CASSADRGQTEAFF. DNA of the CDR3: TGCGCCAGCAGCGCGGACAGGGGGCAGACTGAAGCTTTCTTT.

The genes are TRBV6-1 and TRBJ1-2, with a weak D call TRBD1 (6 bases). The CDR3 is made up of 12 amino acids. Trimming removed 1 base at V and 10 bases at J, with 10 bases between. The germline gives CDR1 MNHNS, CDR2 SASEGT. CDR3 DNA sequence: TGTGCCAGCAGTGAAGGTACAGGGCCCTACACCTTC. Protein: CASSEGTGPYTF.

The chain uses TRBV25-1 and TRBJ2-1; a weak D match, TRBD1 (5 bases). The CDR3 consists of 13 residues. Looked up from germline, CDR1 is MGHDK and CDR2 is SYGVNS. The V gene lost 2 bases and the J gene lost 9 bases, with 11 bases spanning the gap. The chain's CDR3 is CASSEVDRGEQFF. CDR3 coding DNA: TGTGCCAGCAGTGAAGTAGACAGAGGTGAGCAGTTCTTC.

This clone has only a few counts. This chain joins TRBV6-2 or TRBV6-3 and TRBJ2-1; D is perhaps TRBD2 (5 bases). The CDR3 is 17 amino acids. Trimming removed 0 bases at V and 5 bases at J, with 17 bases between. Germline V gives CDR1 MNHEY, CDR2 SVGEGT. DNA of the CDR3: TGTGCCAGCAGTTACTCGTCCTTCCAAGCGGCGGACAATGAGCAGTTCTTC. As protein: CASSYSSFQAADNEQFF.

CDR3 nucleotides: TGTGCCAGCTCACCAAGTACAGACGAGCAGTACTTC. Its translation: CASSPSTDEQYF. The J gene is TRBJ2-7, the V gene TRBV18; the D is unclear. V was clipped by 2 bases and J by 5 bases, with 7 bases between them. This CDR3 region has 12 residues. Germline V CDR1 and CDR2: KGHSH, LQKENI.

The chain carries TRBV2 and TRBJ1-2; tentatively, D is TRBD1 (5 bases). V lost 3 bases and J 2 bases, leaving 7 bases between the germline ends. The germline V gene encodes CDR1 SNHLY and CDR2 FYNNEI. There are 13 residues in the CDR3. The CDR3 DNA sequence: TGTGCCAGCAGTGACAGGGAGAACTATGGCTACACCTTC. Protein product: CASSDRENYGYTF.

Here the CDR3 reads CSAPGVNEQFF. CDR3 sequence (DNA): TGCAGTGCCCCGGGGGTGAATGAGCAGTTCTTC. The chain recombines TRBV20-1 with TRBJ2-1; perhaps TRBD2 as D (6 bases). Germline CDR1 DFQATT, CDR2 SNEGSKA (reference sequence). V was cut by 6 bases and J by 7 bases, with 10 bases left in between. The CDR3 is made up of 11 amino acids.

This clone showed up just a few times. J is TRBJ2-2 and V is TRBV6-5, with 7 bases identical to TRBD2. Per the germline V gene, CDR1 is MNHEY and CDR2 is SVGAGI. V lost 6 bases and J lost 6; bases outside the gene matches: 4. The CDR3 is 13 residues long. The DNA for the CDR3 is TGTGCCAGCAGATTAGGACTAGCCGGGGAGCTGTTTTTT. This translates into CASRLGLAGELFF.

The chain couples TRBV15 to TRBJ2-2; D remains ambiguous. The CDR3 sequence is 15 residues long. Germline V gene data show CDR1 as LNHNV and CDR2 as YYDKDF (reference sequence). V lost 3 bases and J 1 base, leaving 9 bases between the germline ends. Here the CDR3 reads CATSRQKMNTGELFF. DNA for the CDR3: TGTGCCACCAGCAGGCAGAAAATGAACACCGGGGAGCTGTTTTTT.

The chain carries TRBV6-6 and TRBJ1-1; 8 bases align to TRBD1. This CDR3 region has 13 residues. Per germline, CDR1 MNHNY and CDR2 SVGAGI (reference sequence). The junction had 3 bases not matched to a gene; V was cut back by 6 bases and J by 3 bases. The CDR3 DNA follows: TGTGCCAGCAGCCCGACAGGGGACACTGAAGCTTTCTTT. Its translation: CASSPTGDTEAFF.

This chain joins TRBV11-2 and TRBJ2-5, with D perhaps being TRBD1 or TRBD2 (5 bases each). Germline V gene data show CDR1 as SGHAT and CDR2 as FQNNGV. The CDR3 runs to 16 residues. Between the trimmed V and J ends, which lost 1 base and 2 bases, there was a span of 14 bases. CDR3 bases: TGTGCCAGCAGCTTAGGGGGGACCCCGGGACAAGAGACCCAGTACTTC. Amino acid sequence: CASSLGGTPGQETQYF.

The chain couples TRBV3-1 (or the pseudogene TRBV3-2) to TRBJ2-7, with D uncertain. The CDR3 spans 13 residues. V lost 1 base and J lost 5, with 9 bases in between. Germline V gives CDR1 LGHDT, CDR2 YNNKEL (reference sequence). The CDR3 is CASSQGRFNEQYF. CDR3 coding DNA: TGTGCCAGCAGCCAAGGTCGTTTCAACGAGCAGTACTTC.

V is TRBV2 and J is TRBJ2-7, with D uncertain. V shed 7 bases and J shed 0 bases, with 7 bases lying between them. The CDR3 contains 12 residues. The V gene's germline CDR1 is SNHLY and CDR2 FYNNEI. CDR3 protein: CASTQFSYEQYF. CDR3 sequence (DNA): TGTGCCAGCACCCAGTTCTCCTACGAGCAGTACTTC.

The rearrangement joins TRBV5-4 to TRBJ2-5; 11 bases agree with TRBD2. The germline V gene encodes CDR1 SGHNT and CDR2 YYREEE (reference sequence). Germline trimming cut 2 bases from V and 1 base from J; bases unmatched to any gene: 4. The CDR3 covers 16 residues. The CDR3 DNA is TGTGCCAGCAGCTTAGGGACTAGCGGACTCCAAGAGACCCAGTACTTC. It translates to CASSLGTSGLQETQYF. Based on the CDR3 plus reference TRBV5-4 and TRBJ2-5, the full variable domain is ETGVTQSPTHLIKTRGQQVTLRCSSQSGHNTVSWYQQALGQGPQFIFQYYREEENGRGNFPPRFSGLQFPNYSSELNVNALELDDSALYLCASSLGTSGLQETQYFGPGTRLLVL.

In this sample, this clone turned up once. The chain has TRBV19 and TRBJ2-2; D not resolved. The germline V and J ends were trimmed by 7 bases and 2 bases, with 8 bases remaining between them. Germline CDR1 is LNHDA and CDR2 is SQIVND (reference sequence). This CDR3 contains 13 residues. The CDR3 sequence: CASTVSNTGELFF. The CDR3, as DNA: TGTGCCAGTACCGTGTCTAACACCGGGGAGCTGTTTTTT.

In its sample, this clone was seen a few times. The rearrangement links TRBV11-2 to TRBJ1-1, with D maybe TRBD1 (6 bases). This CDR3 comprises 13 residues. The germline V gene encodes CDR1 SGHAT and CDR2 FQNNGV. The V end lost 3 bases, the J end lost 12 bases, and 17 bases lay between the germline ends. CDR3 region: CASSFPDRLMTFF. In DNA form, the CDR3 reads TGTGCCAGCAGCTTCCCCGACAGGCTAATGACTTTCTTT.

This sequence joins TRBV9 and TRBJ2-7; TRBD1 agrees at 9 bases. Germline CDR1 SGDLS, CDR2 YYNGEE. The CDR3 spans 14 residues. Trimming cost V 4 bases and J 3 bases; bases outside gene matches: 5. In DNA form, the CDR3 reads TGTGCCAGCAGCCTACAGGGGGCCAGCTACGAGCAGTACTTC. Residues: CASSLQGASYEQYF. The full variable domain, with the rest looked up from reference TRBV9 and TRBJ2-7, is DSGVTQTPKHLITATGQRVTLRCSPRSGDLSVYWYQQSLDQGLQFLIQYYNGEERAKGNILERFSAQQFPDLHSELNLSSLELGDSALYFCASSLQGASYEQYFGPGTRLTVT.

The chain combines TRBV18 with TRBJ2-7; TRBD1 or TRBD2 may be the D gene (5 bases each). Germline CDR1 KGHSH, CDR2 LQKENI. V shed 2 bases and J shed 1 base, with 12 bases lying between them. The CDR3 totals 15 residues. The CDR3 nucleotides read TGTGCCAGCTCACCATCCCAGGGACGTTCCTACGAGCAGTACTTC. Its translation: CASSPSQGRSYEQYF.

This rearrangement joins TRBV12-3 or TRBV12-4 to TRBJ1-4, with a possible D match to TRBD1 (5 bases). Trimming cost V 3 bases and J 8 bases, with 10 bases left between them. The CDR3 runs 13 residues. CDR3 DNA sequence: TGTGCCAGCAGTTTGGGACTAGGGGAAAAACTGTTTTTT. Protein product: CASSLGLGEKLFF.

The chain links TRBV5-6 to TRBJ2-1, with TRBD2 matching 11 bases. CDR3 length: 17 residues. Germline loops: CDR1 SGHDT, CDR2 YYEEEE. Losses at the gene ends were 2 bases for V and 7 bases for J; bases not matched to a gene: 11. In DNA, the CDR3 is TGTGCCAGCAGCTTCAGTTTAGCGGGAGGGCCGGATAATGAGCAGTTCTTC. This encodes CASSFSLAGGPDNEQFF. The full variable domain, with the rest looked up from reference TRBV5-6 and TRBJ2-1, is DAGVTQSPTHLIKTRGQQVTLRCSPKSGHDTVSWYQQALGQGPQFIFQYYEEEERQRGNFPDRFSGHQFPNYSSELNVNALLLGDSALYLCASSFSLAGGPDNEQFFGPGTRLTVL.

This clone ranks as medium-sized. The V call is TRBV28, the J call TRBJ2-7, with D perhaps being TRBD1 or TRBD2 (5 bases each). Germline V gene sequence: CDR1 MDHEN, CDR2 SYDVKM. V shed 6 bases and J shed 7 bases, with 25 bases lying between them. This CDR3 has 16 residues. In DNA, the CDR3 is TGTGCCAGCAGGCGCCGCACGCAGGGACGGCTGGGGGAGCAGTACTTC. Translating gives CASRRRTQGRLGEQYF. The full variable domain, completed using reference TRBV28 and TRBJ2-7, is DVKVTQSSRYLVKRTGEKVFLECVQDMDHENMFWYRQDPGLGLRLIYFSYDVKMKEKGDIPEGYSVSREKKERFSLILESASTNQTSMYLCASRRRTQGRLGEQYFGPGTRLTVT.

This chain links TRBV19 with TRBJ1-5, with D tentatively TRBD1 (5 bases). The CDR3 contains 15 residues. The germline V and J ends were trimmed by 6 bases and 0 bases, with 12 bases remaining between them. The germline V gene encodes CDR1 LNHDA and CDR2 SQIVND (reference sequence). CDR3 amino acids: CASRWGIGSNQPQHF. The CDR3, as DNA: TGTGCCAGTAGGTGGGGGATAGGTAGCAATCAGCCCCAGCATTTT.

V gene TRBV6-4 combines with J gene TRBJ2-3; 11 bases match TRBD2. Trimming took 6 bases from V and 5 from J; bases not matched to a gene: 7. From germline, CDR1 is MRHNA and CDR2 SNTAGT. The CDR3 covers 15 residues. CDR3 region: CASSELAGELDTQYF. In nucleotides, the CDR3 is TGTGCCAGCAGCGAACTAGCGGGAGAATTAGATACGCAGTATTTT.

This clone came up a few times. V usage is TRBV3-1 (or the pseudogene TRBV3-2) and J usage is TRBJ2-3; 7 bases fit TRBD2. Germline CDR1 reads LGHDT; CDR2 reads YNNKEL (reference sequence). This CDR3 region has 13 residues. Trimming took 6 bases from V and 6 from J; bases not matched to a gene: 6. Here the CDR3 reads CASRSGNADTQYF. For the CDR3, the DNA is TGTGCCAGCAGGAGCGGGAACGCGGATACGCAGTATTTT.

The chain joins TRBV25-1 to TRBJ2-3; possibly TRBD2 for D (6 bases). V was shortened by 2 bases and J by 4 bases, with 10 bases between the two germline ends. The CDR3 is 14 residues long. Germline loops: CDR1 MGHDK, CDR2 SYGVNS. The CDR3 is CASSEAGSADTQYF. The CDR3 coding sequence is TGTGCCAGCAGTGAAGCGGGGTCGGCAGATACGCAGTATTTT.

The V gene is TRBV28, the J gene TRBJ1-2, with 9 bases identical to TRBD1. Per the germline V gene, CDR1 is MDHEN and CDR2 is SYDVKM. The CDR3 extends over 13 amino acids. With 1 base clipped from V and 8 bases from J, the junction kept 2 bases outside the gene matches. CDR3 bases: TGTGCCAGCAGTTTATACAGGGGGCAAGGCTACACCTTC. Amino acid sequence: CASSLYRGQGYTF.

The chain recombines TRBV2 with TRBJ2-6; D unresolved. Germline V lookup: CDR1 SNHLY, CDR2 FYNNEI. The V gene lost 5 bases and the J gene lost 1 base, with 18 bases spanning the gap. This CDR3 is built from 18 residues. CDR3 coding DNA: TGTGCCAGCAGTTTGTGGCCAGTGGATTCTTCTGGGGCCAACGTCCTGACTTTC. Residues: CASSLWPVDSSGANVLTF.

This chain joins TRBV18 and TRBJ2-3, with TRBD2 matching 7 bases. CDR1 and CDR2 from the germline V gene are KGHSH and LQKENI. The CDR3 has 15 amino acids. V dropped 1 base and J dropped 2; count of bases not matched to a gene: 3. The DNA of the CDR3 is TGTGCCAGCTCACCACTAGCGGGCCTCACAGATACGCAGTATTTT. This sequence encodes CASSPLAGLTDTQYF.

This chain links TRBV11-2 with TRBJ2-7; D unclear. Trimming took 0 bases from V and 3 from J, leaving 12 bases between them. The CDR3 spans 15 residues. Germline V CDR1 and CDR2: SGHAT, FQNNGV. The CDR3 DNA sequence: TGTGCCAGCAGCTTAGACTGGGTTGGAAACTACGAGCAGTACTTC. This sequence encodes CASSLDWVGNYEQYF.